These 18 T cell receptor beta chains share one sample of origin, sequenced in a study of cytotoxic CD8 clonotypes in ibrutinib-treated CLL. The table came from immunoSEQ multiplex PCR; TCRdb's copy has only in-frame clones and leaves some out. The repertoire holds roughly 180,000 clones, with roughly 72% as singletons. This sample comprised PBMCs, obtained after 24 months of ibrutinib treatment. The origin of the receptors is a human donor with chronic lymphocytic leukemia.

The rearrangement links TRBV14 to TRBJ2-7; D remains unclear. The ends were cut back, 4 bases at V and 5 bases at J, with 21 bases in the middle. The CDR3 sequence is 16 residues long. Per the germline V gene, CDR1 is SGHDN and CDR2 is FVKESK. The CDR3 region has the DNA TGTGCCAGCAGCCCCTGGTCAGGCTCCTTGTTCCACGAGCAGTACTTC. It codes for CASSPWSGSLFHEQYF.

The chain joins TRBV7-7 to TRBJ2-2, with TRBD1 matching over 8 bases. The CDR3 spans 15 residues. Germline V lookup: CDR1 SSHAT, CDR2 FNYEAQ (reference sequence). The junction had 5 bases not matched to a gene; V was cut back by 4 bases and J by 4 bases. The CDR3 is CASSWRDRGTGELFF. CDR3 DNA sequence: TGTGCCAGCAGCTGGCGAGACAGGGGCACCGGGGAGCTGTTTTTT.

V usage is TRBV5-4 and J usage is TRBJ2-3, with TRBD2 matching over 8 bases. The CDR3 extends over 15 amino acids. The ends lost 6 bases at V and 0 bases at J; junction bases unmatched: 6. CDR1 is SGHNT and CDR2 is YYREEE in the germline V gene (reference sequence). The CDR3 sequence is CASNPPSGSTDTQYF. The CDR3 DNA reads as TGTGCCAGCAACCCGCCTAGCGGGAGCACAGATACGCAGTATTTT.

The V gene is TRBV7-1, the J gene TRBJ1-1, with D unclear. Being an ORF, TRBV7-1 has a function that is uncertain. This CDR3 has 15 amino acids. The V gene lost 4 bases and the J gene lost 6 bases, with 18 bases spanning the gap. The CDR3, as DNA: TGTGCCAGCAGCTTAGATCCCGGGTTTCGGGCTGAAGCTTTCTTT. Translated: CASSLDPGFRAEAFF.

V gene TRBV9 combines with J gene TRBJ2-2, with TRBD2 identical over 10 bases. Germline-derived CDR1 and CDR2 are SGDLS and YYNGEE. The CDR3 sequence is 18 residues long. Trimming at V came to 0 bases and at J to 6 bases, leaving 11 bases not matched to a gene. In nucleotides, the CDR3 is TGTGCCAGCAGCGTAGGTAGCGGGAGGATTAGTAGGCCCGGGGAGCTGTTTTTT. This sequence encodes CASSVGSGRISRPGELFF.

This clone was counted a few times. V and J are TRBV28 and TRBJ1-2; possibly TRBD1 for D (5 bases). The CDR3 runs to 13 residues. Per the germline V gene, CDR1 is MDHEN and CDR2 is SYDVKM. Trimming shortened V by 6 bases and J by 3 bases, and 11 bases separated the two germline ends. The CDR3 nucleotides are TGTGCCAGCAGACCGACGACAGACTATGGCTACACCTTC. It encodes CASRPTTDYGYTF.

This clone was detected only a few times. The chain recombines TRBV30 with TRBJ2-1; 14 positions agree with TRBD2. With 1 base clipped from V and 9 bases from J, the junction kept 5 bases outside the gene matches. The CDR3 extends over 15 amino acids. The germline V gene encodes CDR1 GTSNPN and CDR2 SVGIG (reference sequence). The CDR3 protein is CAWSGRLAGGPEQFF. The CDR3 region has the DNA TGTGCCTGGAGTGGACGACTAGCGGGAGGGCCTGAGCAGTTCTTC.

Concerning this clone: One end of the junction does not line up with germline, which may come from a read error. The genes are TRBV7-7 and TRBJ2-7; TRBD2 agrees at 11 bases. The CDR3 runs to 13 residues. Germline CDR1 reads SSHAT; CDR2 reads FNYEAQ (reference sequence). CDR3 loop: CASSPGLAEEQYF. CDR3 in DNA: TGTGCTAGCAGTCCGGGACTAGCGGAAGAGCAGTACTTC.

The chain links TRBV4-3 to TRBJ1-1; D uncertain. The CDR3 length is 12 residues. V gave up 3 bases and J gave up 6 bases, with 8 bases separating them. CDR1 is LGHNA, CDR2 YSLEER, per germline. The CDR3: CASSQDPAEAFF. CDR3 bases: TGCGCCAGCAGCCAGGACCCAGCTGAAGCTTTCTTT.

This clone was recorded a few times. This sequence joins TRBV10-2 and TRBJ2-7; 10 bases are a match to TRBD2. V lost 7 bases, J lost 11 bases, and 5 bases stayed unmatched. CDR1 is WSHSY, CDR2 SAAADI, per germline. The length of the CDR3 is 11 residues. CDR3 region: CASKIGTSEYF. The CDR3 coding sequence is TGCGCCAGCAAAATAGGGACTAGCGAGTACTTC.

This chain links TRBV5-4 with TRBJ2-2; D might be TRBD1 (5 bases). The CDR3 loop spans 16 amino acids. CDR1 SGHNT and CDR2 YYREEE come from the germline V gene (reference sequence). Trimming cost V 2 bases and J 0 bases, with 11 bases left between them. CDR3 sequence reads: CASSFFRGTNTGELFF. The DNA for the CDR3 is TGTGCCAGCAGCTTCTTTAGGGGCACGAACACCGGGGAGCTGTTTTTT.

The rearrangement joins TRBV28 to TRBJ2-7, with D unclear. The CDR3 is 16 amino acids. Germline V gene lookup returns CDR1 MDHEN and CDR2 SYDVKM. The V end was cut by 6 bases, the J end by 1 base, with 19 bases between. DNA of the CDR3: TGTGCCAGCAGCCCACCCGGCTCTCGACTGTCCTACGAGCAGTACTTC. This translates into CASSPPGSRLSYEQYF.

This chain links TRBV18 with TRBJ1-1; 7 bases align to TRBD1. V lost 5 bases, J lost 0 bases, and 9 bases stayed unmatched. Germline CDR1 is KGHSH and CDR2 is LQKENI. The CDR3 is 16 amino acids. CDR3 sequence (DNA): TGTGCCAGCTCATCAGAGACAGGGCTTTTGAACACTGAAGCTTTCTTT. It codes for CASSSETGLLNTEAFF.

V and J are TRBV27 and TRBJ2-7; D is ambiguous. The germline CDR1 and CDR2 sequences are MNHEY and SMNVEV (reference sequence). The CDR3 has 14 amino acids. Trimming pared 3 bases from V and 0 bases from J, leaving 9 bases between. The chain's CDR3 is CASSLNSFSYEQYF. The CDR3, as DNA: TGTGCCAGCAGTTTGAACAGTTTCTCCTACGAGCAGTACTTC.

The chain employs TRBV13 and TRBJ2-5, with D possibly being TRBD1 (5 bases). The CDR3 has 15 amino acids. Germline V gene lookup returns CDR1 PRHDT and CDR2 FYEKMQ (reference sequence). The V end lost 5 bases, the J end lost 5 bases, and 18 bases lay between the germline ends. The CDR3 loop is CASSLADNFGETQYF. CDR3 in DNA: TGTGCCAGCAGCCTCGCGGACAATTTCGGGGAGACCCAGTACTTC.

The chain links TRBV5-1 to TRBJ2-3, with 12 bases fitting TRBD2. CDR3 size: 17 residues. V gave up 0 bases and J gave up 0 bases; unmatched junction bases: 2. CDR1 and CDR2 from the germline V gene are SGHRS and YFSETQ. The CDR3 DNA reads TGCGCCAGCAGCTTGGCCGGACTAGCGGGAAGCACAGATACGCAGTATTTT. Amino acid sequence: CASSLAGLAGSTDTQYF.

CDR3 loop: CASSFLGTEAFF. The DNA of the CDR3 is TGTGCCAGCAGTTTTCTGGGGACTGAAGCTTTCTTT. V usage is TRBV28 and J usage is TRBJ1-1, with D unclear. CDR3 size: 12 residues. In germline, CDR1 is MDHEN, CDR2 SYDVKM. V lost 3 bases and J 5 bases, leaving 7 bases between the germline ends. Full variable domain (remainder filled in from reference TRBV28 and TRBJ1-1): DVKVTQSSRYLVKRTGEKVFLECVQDMDHENMFWYRQDPGLGLRLIYFSYDVKMKEKGDIPEGYSVSREKKERFSLILESASTNQTSMYLCASSFLGTEAFFGQGTRLTVV.

This clone was counted only a few times. The V call is TRBV4-1, the J call TRBJ1-2; D unclear. V was cut by 1 base and J by 1 base, with 4 bases left in between. From germline, CDR1 is MGHRA and CDR2 YSYEKL. The CDR3 is 13 residues long. DNA of the CDR3: TGCGCCAGCAGCCAAGGGGATAACTATGGCTACACCTTC. As protein: CASSQGDNYGYTF.